This paragraph covers one T cell receptor (beta chain) sequence. What it recognizes is unknown. The source of the sample is a study of cytomegalovirus exposure and HLA in healthy donors. 13 Jbeta primers and 60 Vbeta primers were used for the PCR. This table comes from immunoSEQ multiplex PCR, and its TCRdb copy is limited to in-frame clones, with some not included. The sample contains 120,000 or so clones, approximately 80% of which appear only once. Study-level findings and limits: Most of the CMV-associated TCR beta chains (in a later analysis) appeared to be HLA-restricted. Earlier analysis found most TCR beta V segments productive about 90% or about 30% of the time. Researchers had no immune exposure information except CMV serostatus available.

Germline-derived CDR1 and CDR2 are WSHSY and SAAADI. With 8 bases removed from V and 3 bases from J, the gap between germline ends came to 20 bases. The CDR3 spans 16 residues. Sequencing was done on a sample of PBMCs. This receptor was taken from a male donor in good health and CMV-seronegative. V and J are TRBV10-2 and TRBJ1-5, with D possibly being TRBD1 (5 bases). CDR3 sequence: CASGTGGGRPNQPQHF. DNA for the CDR3: TGCGCCAGCGGGACGGGGGGAGGCCGGCCCAATCAGCCCCAGCATTTT.